Listed below are T cell receptor beta chains from one sample, sequenced in a study of OX40 agonist ivuxolimab in advanced cancers. Some clones are missing from TCRdb's copy, which holds only in-frame ones; the method was immunoSEQ multiplex PCR. This repertoire shows about 71,000 clones, 85% to 95% found once; its top ten account for 15% to 18%. The sequenced sample was CD4+ or CD8+ T cells sorted from blood, obtained in a trial of the OX40 agonist ivuxolimab. Receptors were obtained from an adult with an advanced solid tumor such as melanoma, head and neck, liver or kidney cancer. Each CDR3 is given with its conserved first and last residue. D genes are given only for firm matches. Size is stated for part of the rows, as once, few or many counts, or as a class when the clone is expanded.

size	length	D	V	J	CDR3	DNA
-	11	-	TRBV7-6	TRBJ2-7	CASGDSGEQYF	TGTGCCAGCGGGGACTCGGGGGAGCAGTACTTC
-	14	-	TRBV27	TRBJ1-1	CASSIRSGNTEAFF	TGTGCCAGCAGTATCAGGTCAGGGAACACTGAAGCTTTCTTT
once	14	TRBD2	TRBV27	TRBJ2-5	CASSTIAGEETQYF	TGTGCCAGCAGTACAATAGCGGGAGAAGAGACCCAGTACTTC
-	16	TRBD2	TRBV15	TRBJ2-1	CATSLGLAESYNEQFF	TGTGCCACCAGCCTCGGACTAGCGGAATCCTACAATGAGCAGTTCTTC
-	18	TRBD1	TRBV28	TRBJ2-4	CASSLWIPDRAVKNIQYF	TGTGCCAGCAGTTTGTGGATACCGGACAGGGCGGTTAAAAACATTCAGTACTTC
-	14	-	TRBV27	TRBJ1-1	CASSFSGANTEAFF	TGTGCCAGCAGTTTTTCAGGGGCGAACACTGAAGCTTTCTTT
-	16	-	TRBV5-6	TRBJ1-5	CASSLGTSHSNQPQHF	TGTGCCAGCAGCTTGGGGACAAGCCATAGCAATCAGCCCCAGCATTTT
-	15	-	TRBV7-2	TRBJ1-5	CASSLTSLSNQPQHF	TGTGCCAGCAGCTTAACCAGTCTTAGCAATCAGCCCCAGCATTTT
-	13	TRBD1	TRBV18	TRBJ2-5	CASSPPVGTGQYF	TGTGCCAGCTCACCACCGGTCGGGACAGGGCAGTACTTC
once	17	-	TRBV27	TRBJ1-2	CASSKIGQTEPRGSYTF	TGTGCCAGCAGTAAAATAGGACAGACCGAACCTCGCGGGAGCTACACCTTC
-	13	TRBD2	TRBV30	TRBJ2-7	CAWSVTSLYEQYF	TGTGCCTGGAGTGTGACTAGCTTGTACGAGCAGTACTTC
-	14	-	TRBV10-1	TRBJ1-6	CASSVSRGNSPLHF	TGCGCCAGCAGTGTCAGCCGAGGAAATTCACCCCTCCACTTT
-	13	-	TRBV28	TRBJ2-7	CASTLGTTYEQYF	TGTGCCAGCACCTTGGGGACAACCTACGAGCAGTACTTC
-	13	-	TRBV9	TRBJ1-1	CASSVGENTEAFF	TGTGCCAGCAGCGTGGGGGAGAACACTGAAGCTTTCTTT
-	12	-	TRBV30	TRBJ2-7	CAWSVSGGEQYF	TGTGCCTGGAGTGTATCCGGGGGCGAGCAGTACTTC
-	16	TRBD2	TRBV7-2	TRBJ2-2	CASSLRLAGSLGELFF	TGTGCCAGCAGCTTAAGGCTAGCGGGGTCCTTGGGGGAGCTGTTTTTT
-	14	-	TRBV6-1	TRBJ2-5	CASSSRDWQETQYF	TGTGCCAGCAGTTCCCGGGACTGGCAAGAGACCCAGTACTTC
-	13	-	TRBV28	TRBJ2-7	CASSFGLLYEQYF	TGTGCCAGCAGTTTTGGTTTGCTTTACGAGCAGTACTTC
-	14	TRBD1	TRBV4-3	TRBJ2-1	CASGWDRGRNEQFF	TGCGCCAGCGGGTGGGACAGGGGGCGAAATGAGCAGTTCTTC
-	15	-	TRBV11-2	TRBJ2-7	CASSSPPDRNYEQYF	TGTGCCAGCAGCTCGCCCCCCGATCGTAACTACGAGCAGTACTTC
-	16	TRBD2	TRBV7-6	TRBJ2-1	CASSFGPSGTYNEQFF	TGTGCCAGCAGCTTCGGGCCTAGCGGGACGTACAATGAGCAGTTCTTC
-	13	-	TRBV5-4	TRBJ1-1	CASSYTGNTEAFF	TGTGCCAGCAGCTATACAGGGAACACTGAAGCTTTCTTT
-	13	TRBD1	TRBV15	TRBJ1-2	CATSLQGASGYTF	TGTGCCACCAGCCTCCAGGGGGCGAGCGGCTACACCTTC
once	15	TRBD1	TRBV7-6	TRBJ1-4	CASSGTGDRSEKLFF	TGTGCCAGCAGCGGGACAGGGGACCGTTCTGAAAAACTGTTTTTT
-	16	TRBD2	TRBV27	TRBJ2-7	CASSPGTSGISYEQYF	TGTGCCAGCAGTCCCGGGACTAGCGGGATCTCCTACGAGCAGTACTTC
-	14	TRBD1	TRBV6-1	TRBJ2-1	CASSGGTGDNEQFF	TGTGCCAGCAGTGGGGGGACAGGGGACAATGAGCAGTTCTTC
-	18	TRBD1	TRBV11-2	TRBJ1-3	CASSLEEPWDRAGNTIYF	TGTGCCAGCAGCTTAGAGGAGCCGTGGGACAGGGCTGGAAACACCATATATTTT
-	14	TRBD1	TRBV10-1	TRBJ1-4	CASSAGQAGEKLFF	TGCGCCAGCAGTGCGGGACAGGCGGGAGAAAAACTGTTTTTT
-	11	-	TRBV14	TRBJ1-1	CASSPHTEAFF	TGTGCCAGCAGCCCCCACACTGAAGCTTTCTTT
-	17	-	TRBV4-3	TRBJ1-1	CASSQDGRRAIFNEAFF	TGCGCCAGCAGCCAAGATGGTCGAAGGGCGATCTTTAATGAAGCTTTCTTT
-	13	-	TRBV2	TRBJ1-6	CASSEGFGSPLHF	TGTGCCAGCAGTGAAGGGTTCGGTTCACCCCTCCACTTT
-	15	-	TRBV11-2	TRBJ1-1	CASSFRTGMNTEAFF	TGTGCCAGCAGCTTTCGGACCGGTATGAACACTGAAGCTTTCTTT
-	15	TRBD1	TRBV9	TRBJ2-7	CASSVGDRTSYEQYF	TGTGCCAGCAGCGTAGGGGACAGGACTTCCTACGAGCAGTACTTC
-	15	-	TRBV7-3	TRBJ1-1	CASRSWASMNTEAFF	TGTGCCAGCAGATCCTGGGCCTCGATGAACACTGAAGCTTTCTTT
-	15	TRBD1	TRBV2	TRBJ1-1	CASSVVQGADTEAFF	TGTGCCAGCAGTGTAGTACAGGGGGCCGACACTGAAGCTTTCTTT
-	13	TRBD1	TRBV29-1	TRBJ2-7	CSVSGTGLYEQYF	TGCAGCGTTTCGGGGACAGGGCTCTACGAGCAGTACTTC
-	15	-	TRBV19	TRBJ2-7	CASSIGLPAPYEQYF	TGTGCCAGTAGTATAGGACTTCCTGCCCCCTACGAGCAGTACTTC
-	15	TRBD1	TRBV11-2	TRBJ1-4	CASTLPDRGPGKLFF	TGTGCCAGCACCCTCCCGGACAGGGGGCCTGGGAAACTGTTTTTT
once	15	TRBD2	TRBV7-2	TRBJ2-1	CASSVKRGDYNEQFF	TGTGCCAGCAGCGTCAAGCGGGGGGACTACAATGAGCAGTTCTTC
once	15	TRBD1	TRBV7-8	TRBJ1-2	CASSLVTGSLDGYTF	TGTGCCAGCAGCTTAGTGACAGGGTCACTGGATGGCTACACCTTC
-	13	-	TRBV7-9	TRBJ1-2	CASSFNIGNGYTF	TGTGCCAGCAGCTTTAACATAGGCAATGGCTACACCTTC
-	15	TRBD2	TRBV7-6	TRBJ2-3	CASSSSSGSTDTQYF	TGTGCCAGCAGCTCCTCTAGCGGGTCCACAGATACGCAGTATTTT
few	15	-	TRBV4-2	TRBJ1-3	CASSLEDTSGNTIYF	TGTGCCAGCAGCCTAGAAGATACCTCTGGAAACACCATATATTTT
-	13	-	TRBV29-1	TRBJ1-1	CSVVRGGNTEAFF	TGCAGCGTTGTTCGGGGAGGAAACACTGAAGCTTTCTTT
-	16	TRBD2	TRBV30	TRBJ2-3	CAWSPGLASSTDTQYF	TGTGCCTGGAGTCCTGGACTAGCGTCGAGCACAGATACGCAGTATTTT
-	13	-	TRBV29-1	TRBJ2-7	CSVAGVATYEQYF	TGCAGCGTTGCCGGAGTTGCTACCTACGAGCAGTACTTC
once	13	-	TRBV7-9	TRBJ1-5	CASSLGGVQPQHF	TGTGCCAGCAGCTTAGGTGGTGTTCAGCCCCAGCATTTT
-	15	TRBD1	TRBV11-2	TRBJ1-2	CASSLDDRGDYGYTF	TGTGCCAGCAGCTTAGATGACAGGGGCGACTATGGCTACACCTTC
-	12	-	TRBV13	TRBJ2-3	CASSSFTDTQYF	TGTGCCAGCAGCTCCTTCACAGATACGCAGTATTTT
once	13	-	TRBV7-9	TRBJ2-7	CASSLSGGYEQYF	TGTGCCAGCAGCTTAAGTGGAGGATACGAGCAGTACTTC
-	16	-	TRBV28	TRBJ1-1	CASSSLSWGRETEAFF	TGTGCCAGCAGTTCTCTCTCATGGGGGAGGGAAACTGAAGCTTTCTTT
-	14	TRBD2	TRBV28	TRBJ2-7	CASRIAGDPGLLYF	TGTGCCAGCAGGATAGCGGGAGACCCGGGGTTGTTGTACTTC
-	14	-	TRBV5-1	TRBJ1-5	CASSPGFSNQPQHF	TGCGCCAGCAGCCCGGGCTTTAGCAATCAGCCCCAGCATTTT
-	20	TRBD2	TRBV6-1	TRBJ2-2	CASSDPGTSGRAWNTGELFF	TGTGCCAGCAGTGATCCAGGGACTAGCGGGAGGGCCTGGAACACCGGGGAGCTGTTTTTT